Listed below are T cell receptor beta chains from one sample, sequenced in a study of cytomegalovirus exposure and HLA in healthy donors. Method: immunoSEQ multiplex PCR; TCRdb's copy keeps in-frame clones and lacks some. The sample lists about 130,000 clones, roughly 83% seen once, with 1.5% in the top ten. The sequencing input was PBMCs. Receptors were obtained from a man in his forties or fifties in good health and CMV-seronegative. CDR3s include the opening cysteine and the closing phenylalanine or tryptophan. The D gene is left open where the match is weak. A clone size is listed for some rows: how often the clone was seen (once, few, many), or a class if it is expanded.

v_call,clone_size,j_call,d_call,cdr3_nt,cdr3_aa
TRBV25-1,.,TRBJ2-7,.,TGTGCCAGCAGTTATCACCGGGACTGGGGGACCTACGAGCAGTACTTC,CASSYHRDWGTYEQYF
TRBV5-1,.,TRBJ2-1,TRBD2,TGCGCCAGCAGCTTGGCCGGGCTAGCGGGGTACAATGAGCAGTTCTTC,CASSLAGLAGYNEQFF
TRBV28,.,TRBJ1-5,TRBD1,TGTGCCAGCAGTCCTCCGGGGACAGGGTTTGATCAGCCCCAGCATTTT,CASSPPGTGFDQPQHF
TRBV6-1,.,TRBJ2-3,.,TGTGCCAGCAGGCCCTTAAGGGGTGGCACAGATACGCAGTATTTT,CASRPLRGGTDTQYF
TRBV5-6,few,TRBJ1-1,.,TGTGCCAGCACCGGCCCGGGGACACCGAACACTGAAGCTTTCTTT,CASTGPGTPNTEAFF
TRBV5-1,.,TRBJ2-2,.,TGCGCCAGCAGCGCGGGGACGGACCCAACCGGGGAGCTGTTTTTT,CASSAGTDPTGELFF
TRBV7-2,.,TRBJ2-3,TRBD2,TGTGCCAGCAGCTTTGGGGGTAGCGGGGGGCCAGAAGATACGCAGTATTTT,CASSFGGSGGPEDTQYF
TRBV5-1,.,TRBJ1-4,TRBD1,TGCGCCAGCAGCTTGGCCGAGGGGGCCCCGGCGGAAAAACTGTTTTTT,CASSLAEGAPAEKLFF
TRBV6-5,.,TRBJ2-7,TRBD1,TGTGCCAGCACCAACGGAGGACAGGGGTACCACGAGCAGTACTTC,CASTNGGQGYHEQYF
TRBV19,.,TRBJ1-6,.,TGTGCCAGTAGTATAGACACGGATTCACCCCTCCACTTT,CASSIDTDSPLHF
TRBV4-1,.,TRBJ1-4,TRBD1,TGCGCCAGCAGCCAAGATCGTCGTGAGGGACAGGGGGGGGGAAAACTGTTTTTT,CASSQDRREGQGGGKLFF
TRBV6-5,.,TRBJ2-5,TRBD1,TGTGCCAGCAAGCCCACCAGGGGGGAGACCCAGTACTTC,CASKPTRGETQYF
TRBV5-4,.,TRBJ2-7,TRBD1,TGTGCCAGCAGCGGAACCGACAGGGGGCCCTCCTACGAGCAGTACTTC,CASSGTDRGPSYEQYF
TRBV7-2,.,TRBJ1-1,.,TGTGCCAGCAGGCGGGATAGGGTCACTGAAGCTTTCTTT,CASRRDRVTEAFF
TRBV7-3,.,TRBJ2-1,.,TGTGCCAGCAGCTTGGGGGGCTCCTACAATGAGCAGTTCTTC,CASSLGGSYNEQFF
TRBV4-2,once,TRBJ2-3,.,TGTGCCAGCAGCCAGATGGCTCCGGGGTGGGGGCGCCCAGATACGCAGTATTTT,CASSQMAPGWGRPDTQYF
TRBV10-3,once,TRBJ1-2,TRBD1,TGTGCCATCAGTGGCCTCAGGGGGGACTATGGCTACACCTTC,CAISGLRGDYGYTF
TRBV7-8,.,TRBJ1-1,.,TGTGCCAGCACTCAGGGTTCGATGAACACTGAAGCTTTCTTT,CASTQGSMNTEAFF
TRBV5-1,.,TRBJ2-5,.,TGCGCCAGCAGCTTGGGAGGGGGCCAAGAGACCCAGTACTTC,CASSLGGGQETQYF
TRBV5-5,.,TRBJ2-5,.,TGTGCCAGCAGCTTGGGCCCCGGTGCAGGGTTCCAAGAGACCCAGTACTTC,CASSLGPGAGFQETQYF
TRBV18,.,TRBJ1-5,TRBD1,TGTGCCAGCTCACCGGACAGGGAAGGATATCAGCCCCAGCATTTT,CASSPDREGYQPQHF
TRBV6-6,.,TRBJ2-7,TRBD2,TGTGCCAGCATCCTTGCGGGGGGATCCTACGAGCAGTACTTC,CASILAGGSYEQYF
TRBV4-3,.,TRBJ1-4,.,TGCGCCAGCAGTTTTGAGGAAGATGAAAAACTGTTTTTT,CASSFEEDEKLFF
TRBV7-8,.,TRBJ2-5,TRBD1,TGTGCCAGCAGCTTACTAGGGACAGGGCGGGAGACCCAGTACTTC,CASSLLGTGRETQYF
TRBV5-1,.,TRBJ2-2,TRBD2,TGCGCCAGCAGCTTGGGGCCTAGCGGGAGGGCCACCGGGGAGCTGTTTTTT,CASSLGPSGRATGELFF